This TCR beta chain was identified during a study of human T cells and chemical hapten exposure. Germline CDR1 KGHDR, CDR2 SFDVKD. This CDR3 has 17 residues. With V trimmed by 5 bases and J by 8 bases, 9 bases remained unmatched. Time point defined: patch test 2, 6 weeks after DPC sensitization. Treatment specified: therapeutic diphenylcyclopropenone sensitization with weekly scalp DPC. The authors' total RNA extraction used unfractionated whole blood. There are a few counts of this clonotype. From the RACE reads, TCRdb called clonotypes with MiXCR, one entry per CDR3 protein. Of roughly 140,000 distinct CDR3 sequences detected, approximately 12% appear once; the ten largest clones hold approximately 1.3%.

This TCR derives from a woman aged 50 to 60 with alopecia areata. Some clones in this sample may be carry-over from other donors' samples. The chain is built from TRBV24-1 and TRBJ2-1; 15 nucleotides match TRBD2. The sample here was whole blood, taken in connection with sensitization to the hapten diphenylcyclopropenone (DPC). The CDR3, as DNA: TGTGCCACCAGTGGGAGTTTAGGACTAGCGGGAGGGTATGAGCAGTTCTTC. Translation gives CATSGSLGLAGGYEQFF.